This entry features one TCR beta chain sequence. Its antigen target is currently unknown. Nothing much larger sits one base from this clone, and base qualities are not available. Sequences LNHNV (CDR1) and YYDKDF (CDR2) are obtained from the germline V gene (reference sequence). Germline trimming: 5 bases from V, 3 bases from J; junction bases outside gene matches: 2. From the cysteine through the phenylalanine, the CDR3 covers 14 amino acids. Just CDR3 DNA is preserved here, 42 bases in frame from base 1. Libraries came from the immunoSEQ multiplex PCR assay. The multiplex PCR relied on a mix of 60 forward primers for TCR Vbeta segments and 13 reverse primers for TCR Jbeta segments. Amplification of the CDR3 region of rearranged TCR beta genes was performed with a multiplex PCR assay on genomic DNA. On the Illumina HiSeq System, the amplified TCR beta libraries were sequenced as 87-base-pair reads. Per the source publication's procedure: A later analysis tallied tens of millions of unique TCR beta chains across the 600 to 700 repertoires, and around 10 million of those chains were shared by two or more donors. To remove PCR and sequencing errors, raw reads were error-corrected and collapsed into unique sequences using a nearest-neighbor algorithm that merged closely related sequences. Alignment of CDR3 sequences to IMGT reference sequences was used to assign V, D and J gene segments. For a sequence to be retained, a match of at least six nucleotides was required to both a V gene segment and a J gene segment. Rearrangements were classified as productive when the CDR3 lacked stop codons and remained in frame with V and J, and all other rearrangements were classified as non-productive. Following IMGT convention, CDR3 was defined as the stretch from the second conserved V-encoded cysteine up to the conserved J-encoded phenylalanine. Sequences without an unambiguous match to a single V gene segment were excluded from the earlier analysis of several hundred of the donors. In an earlier analysis of around 600 of the donors, V segments were called functional above 56.7% productive rearrangements and were called segregating when the between-donor standard deviation exceeded 5%. To diagnose cytomegalovirus status from the catalog of TCR beta chain sequences, a statistical classification framework was built. In a later analysis, TCR nucleotide sequences were compared against IMGT/GENE-DB human TR gene sequences so that V and J genes could be assigned. In a later analysis, CDR3 sequences and most-parsimonious VDJ recombination scenarios were assigned using the TCRdist pipeline. In a later analysis, every TCR beta chain was defined by the combination of its CDR3 amino acid sequence and its V-gene family, and reads without a unique V-gene family were dropped. A later analysis removed several hundred highly shared, low-generation-probability nucleotide sequences to deal with suspected cross-contamination and a sequencing artifact. In a later analysis, a clonal expansion index was calculated for each public chain from normalized within-repertoire ranks of inferred template counts. A later analysis computed generation probabilities with a VDJ recombination model fitted to out-of-frame rearrangements, and checked the results against IGoR. In a later analysis, hypergeometric tests were used to score TCR-TCR, TCR-HLA and TCR-CMV co-occurrence, with a repertoire-size bias correction applied to TCR pairs. False discovery rates were estimated in a later analysis by permuting HLA or CMV assignments 20 times. In a later analysis, co-occurring TCRs were grouped using DBSCAN, and TCRdist sequence similarity was added for clustering within HLA-allele-positive subsets. Repertoires with fewer than 30,000 or more than 120,000 public chains, plus five repertoires with anomalous nucleotide sharing, were excluded from co-occurrence clustering. The clones in this table, taken by TCRdb from immuneACCESS, are in-frame only. Not every clone is retained; where verified, under half of the shortfall comes from an unresolved V gene, and the cause of the rest is unknown. V and J calls and clone size are given by that table; D and trimming were obtained from the DNA. The sample has about 200,000 clones on record, 87% of them singletons. Around 1% of the sample comes from the top ten.

The sample belongs to a study of cytomegalovirus exposure and HLA in healthy donors (dated 2017 in TCRdb). Regarding the study in general: According to an earlier analysis of 550 to 750 of the donors, some 180 million T cells yielded over 90 million unique TCR beta sequences and 276 Gb of sequence data. An early release that covered about 640 HLA-typed donors contained 250 to 350 gigabases of sequencing data and 85 million to 100 million unique TCR sequences. The genetic ancestry cluster associated with self-reported Caucasian donors included about 84% of the approximately 430 genotyped donors. The study aimed to test whether cataloging public T cell receptors could reveal signatures of past pathogen exposure. The T cell repertoires of 700 or so subjects were profiled by immunosequencing and related to cytomegalovirus serostatus. A separate validation cohort of roughly 120 different subjects was used in addition to the approximately 610-subject first cohort. High-throughput TCR immunosequencing, statistical association of individual TCRs with disease status, and machine learning were combined to predict cytomegalovirus infection status. To study patterns of TCR occurrence, a later analysis re-analyzed previously published TCR beta repertoires from 500 to 850 donors and added high-resolution HLA genotyping. Rather than using new phenotypic data, the later analysis identified candidate immune exposures from TCR beta sequences and from how often those sequences occurred across donors. To decide whether each TCR beta V gene segment behaved as functional or pseudogenic, an earlier analysis of some 570 of the donors relied on high-throughput TCR beta sequencing. Donor age, sex, ethnicity and CMV serostatus were collected together with the repertoire data. In a later genetic analysis, genome-wide SNP genotypes for about 65% of the roughly 700 donors were used, and that subset was treated as a discovery cohort. All discovery cohort repertoires had been generated using a single sequencing platform. HLA typing included class I and class II loci at four-digit resolution. Typing coverage varied by locus: roughly 629-640 donors for A, B, C, DRB1 and DQB1; around 560 for DQA1; 606 for DPA1; 450 to 480 for DPB1. Roughly 5 DR-DQ haplotypes were handled as single units for association and clustering, since linkage in the cohort was strong. On average, roughly 200,000 unique TCR beta nucleotide sequences were sequenced per donor among several hundred genotyped donors of the cohort, with roughly 18% of those sequences being non-productive. General study outcomes and caveats: Because HLA typing was missing for some donors at each locus, association tests included only the typed subset. In an earlier analysis of some 550 of the donors, most TCR beta V segments were observed in productive rearrangements about 90% or about 30% of the time, broadly matching IMGT annotations. According to a later analysis, parvovirus B19, influenza, CMV and Epstein-Barr virus appeared linked to several top co-occurrence clusters. The classifier was reported to diagnose cytomegalovirus status with high specificity and sensitivity in both the original and validation cohorts. Linkage disequilibrium might explain the correlated functional status among segregating V segments, but an unknown experimental factor could not be ruled out. A further reported finding was that TCR beta sequences accurately predicted the HLA-A and HLA-B alleles for most subjects in the first cohort. A later analysis found that HLA-associated TCR beta chains were more clonally expanded and had lower generation probabilities than equally common non-associated chains. Strong co-occurrence of HLA alleles, especially DR and DQ, made assigning TCR associations to individual alleles difficult. Some IMGT-functional V segments, including TRBV6-2 and TRBV6-3, could not be distinguished by the 87-base-pair reads and were therefore excluded. Most TCR sequences were seen in very few donors, while some public TCRs were found in many individuals. The authors suggested that the approach could potentially be extended to other disease states and immunological phenotypes. Most CMV-associated TCR beta chains appeared to be HLA-restricted in a later analysis, and the HLA associations seemed to be driven largely by CMV exposure. V-gene and J-gene trimming of TCR beta chains was associated with a missense DCLRE1C variant in a later genetic analysis, and the association was replicated in an independent cohort. In vitro tests confirmed that three of the cytomegalovirus-associated TCR beta chains recognize cytomegalovirus antigens. Because counts were too low, about 18 rarely observed V segments, including chromosome 9 orphons, were excluded from the earlier analysis of under 650 of the donors. A total of 150 to 200 TCR beta chains were listed by the study as associated with cytomegalovirus. A later analysis found that TCR association rates varied across HLA loci, with DRB1 alleles showing the most associated TCRs and HLA-C alleles the fewest. The presence/absence analyses assumed that sequencing depth was roughly uniform across donors, and that assumption may not be true. A cluster of highly shared sequence variants was judged likely to represent a technical artifact of the sequencing pipeline. Only TCR beta chains were sequenced in this cohort, and the absence of alpha or paired-chain data limited detectable features. According to a later genetic analysis, donors in an Asian-associated ancestry cluster had fewer N-insertions in productive TCRs than the roughly 670-donor mean. At a false discovery rate of 0.05, a later analysis linked around 17,000 TCR beta sequences to specific HLA alleles. Immune exposure information for the cohort was limited to CMV serostatus.

The cohort was made up of several hundred healthy bone marrow donors. Cohort members were all nominally healthy when sampled, although unrecorded immune exposures were likely present. The donor tested CMV seronegative, placing the donor among the 352 seronegative members of the cohort. A peripheral blood sample was collected from each donor, and TCR beta sequencing was performed on peripheral blood mononuclear cells. The Qiagen DNeasy Blood Extraction Kit was used to extract genomic DNA from the blood cell samples. This TCR was sampled from a boy between 2 and 10 years old in good health and CMV-seronegative. This chain is built from TRBV15 and TRBJ2-2; 8 bases in the middle match TRBD2. Sequencing was done on a sample of PBMCs. The nucleotide sequence reads TGTGCCACCAGCCTCGGGAGGGACACCGGGGAGCTGTTTTTT. The encoded protein is CATSLGRDTGELFF. The full variable domain, completed from the reference TRBV15 and TRBJ2-2 proteins outside the CDR3, reads DAMVIQNPRYQVTQFGKPVTLSCSQTLNHNVMYWYQQKSSQAPKLLFHYYDKDFNNEADTPDNFQSRRPNTSFCFLDIRSPGLGDTAMYLCATSLGRDTGELFFGEGSRLTVL.